This T cell receptor (beta chain) stems from a study of OX40 agonist ivuxolimab in advanced cancers. Generated by immunoSEQ multiplex PCR, the TCRdb table keeps only in-frame clones and is missing some. The sample has approximately 22,000 clones, around 83% seen once. Unmatched junction bases numbered 6, after V lost 4 bases and J lost 1 base. CDR1 is MNHEY and CDR2 is SVGAGI in the germline V gene. The CDR3 loop spans 15 amino acids. The sequencing used CD4+ or CD8+ T cells sorted from blood, collected in a trial of the OX40 agonist ivuxolimab. This TCR was recovered from an adult with an advanced solid tumor such as melanoma, head and neck, liver or kidney cancer. The chain joins TRBV6-5 to TRBJ2-5, with 7 bases matching TRBD2. The CDR3 here is CASSSTSDPQETQYF. For the CDR3, the DNA is TGTGCCAGCAGTTCCACTAGCGATCCCCAAGAGACCCAGTACTTC.